The 14 T cell receptor beta chains below were found in one sample sequenced in a study of PD-1 blockade in classical Hodgkin lymphoma. The method was immunoSEQ multiplex PCR; TCRdb's version includes in-frame clones alone and lacks a portion of them. The sample lists tens of thousands of clones, approximately 70% occurring once. The patients all showed relapse after autologous stem cell transplantation, while their brentuximab vedotin exposure varied. The specimen comprised peripheral blood mononuclear cells (PBMCs), sampled before the second cycle of nivolumab. The receptors come from a human donor with classical Hodgkin lymphoma.

The rearrangement uses TRBV29-1 and TRBJ2-7, with D perhaps given as TRBD1 or TRBD2 (6 bases each). Trimming shortened V by 7 bases and J by 11 bases, and 30 bases separated the two germline ends. The germline V gene encodes CDR1 SQVTM and CDR2 ANQGSEA. This CDR3 contains 15 residues. CDR3 in amino acids: CSGGAGRPNLSSKYF. The CDR3 DNA is TGCAGCGGGGGGGCAGGGAGGCCTAACCTATCGAGCAAGTACTTC.

This clone occurred a few times. The V gene is TRBV27, the J gene TRBJ1-1; a possible D gene is TRBD1 (6 bases). Looked up from germline, CDR1 is MNHEY and CDR2 is SMNVEV (reference sequence). The CDR3 sequence is 16 residues long. V lost 0 bases, J lost 3 bases, and 14 bases lay in between. CDR3 residues: CASSLSSGADYTEAFF. The CDR3 bases are TGTGCCAGCAGTTTATCCTCAGGGGCGGATTACACTGAAGCTTTCTTT.

The chain recombines TRBV5-1 with TRBJ1-4; TRBD1 might be the D (5 bases). Per the germline V gene, CDR1 is SGHRS and CDR2 is YFSETQ. V was trimmed by 5 bases and J by 2 bases, leaving 13 bases between them. The CDR3 runs to 15 residues. Here the CDR3 DNA reads TGCGCCAGCAGGCAGGGCCCCCGTACTAATGAAAAACTGTTTTTT. Residues: CASRQGPRTNEKLFF.

The J gene is TRBJ1-2, the V gene TRBV5-6, with D possibly TRBD1 on 5 matching bases. This CDR3 has 14 amino acids. Per germline, CDR1 SGHDT and CDR2 YYEEEE. Trimming shortened V by 0 bases and J by 3 bases, and 9 bases separated the two germline ends. The CDR3 coding sequence is TGTGCCAGCAGCTTGGAGGGGCTGGACTATGGCTACACCTTC. Protein product: CASSLEGLDYGYTF.

The chain couples TRBV7-2 to TRBJ1-4; 7 bases match TRBD1. The V gene end was trimmed by 5 bases and the J gene end by 0 bases; junction bases not matched to a gene: 6. The CDR3 runs 16 residues. CDR1 and CDR2 (germline): SGHTA, FQGNSA. The CDR3 is CASSQRGPATNEKLFF. The CDR3 bases are TGTGCCAGCAGCCAAAGGGGGCCCGCAACTAATGAAAAACTGTTTTTT.

Of note for this clone: Germline is not matched at one junction end, which may reflect a read error. V and J are TRBV7-7 and TRBJ2-7; 7 positions match TRBD2. CDR1 is SSHAT, CDR2 FNYEAQ, per germline (reference sequence). CDR3 length: 13 amino acids. The CDR3 sequence: CASSLGLAYEQYF. The CDR3 DNA sequence: TGTGCTAGCAGCCTCGGACTAGCCTACGAGCAGTACTTC.

The chain links TRBV5-6 to TRBJ2-1; maybe TRBD1 (6 bases). V was clipped by 4 bases and J by 0 bases, with 14 bases between them. This CDR3 contains 16 residues. Germline CDR1 and CDR2: SGHDT and YYEEEE. This CDR3 reads CASSATGLISYNEQFF. CDR3 bases: TGTGCCAGCAGCGCAACAGGGCTTATCTCCTACAATGAGCAGTTCTTC.

This clone has a handful of counts. CDR3 residues: CAWSVISGSTGELFF. Here the CDR3 DNA reads TGTGCCTGGAGTGTGATTAGTGGTAGCACCGGGGAGCTGTTTTTT. The V and J genes are TRBV30 and TRBJ2-2; D gene unclear. Germline CDR1 is GTSNPN and CDR2 is SVGIG (reference sequence). There are 15 residues in the CDR3. The ends were cut back, 0 bases at V and 4 bases at J, with 12 bases in the middle.

This clone was picked up a small number of times. This chain uses TRBV28 with TRBJ2-5; no reliable D call. Germline V gene sequence: CDR1 MDHEN, CDR2 SYDVKM. Between the trimmed V and J ends, which lost 10 bases and 4 bases, there was a span of 16 bases. The length of the CDR3 is 13 residues. In nucleotides, the CDR3 is TGTGCCACTCTCCCAGCGCAGCGAGAGACCCAGTACTTC. Protein sequence: CATLPAQRETQYF.

The rearrangement uses TRBV2 and TRBJ2-7; D uncertain. There are 12 residues in the CDR3. Per germline, CDR1 SNHLY and CDR2 FYNNEI. The germline V and J ends were trimmed by 7 bases and 2 bases, with 9 bases remaining between them. CDR3 residues: CASTAKAYEQYF. The CDR3, as DNA: TGTGCCAGCACCGCAAAGGCCTACGAGCAGTACTTC.

This clone was counted between two and nine times. This sequence joins TRBV28 and TRBJ1-2; D gene uncertain. The CDR3 length is 12 residues. The germline V gene has CDR1 MDHEN and CDR2 SYDVKM. V lost 3 bases and J lost 4, with 6 bases in between. CDR3 region: CASSFGVYGYTF. CDR3 coding DNA: TGTGCCAGCAGTTTTGGGGTCTATGGCTACACCTTC.

Note on this clone: Within the sample, other DNA sequences also encode this same CDR3. J is TRBJ1-3 and V is TRBV9; no reliable D call. V was clipped by 0 bases and J by 3 bases, with 4 bases between them. The CDR3 is 13 residues long. Germline CDR1 and CDR2: SGDLS and YYNGEE. CDR3 residues: CASSVGSGNTIYF. The CDR3 coding sequence is TGTGCCAGCAGCGTAGGAAGTGGAAACACCATATATTTT. The full variable domain, completed using reference TRBV9 and TRBJ1-3, is DSGVTQTPKHLITATGQRVTLRCSPRSGDLSVYWYQQSLDQGLQFLIQYYNGEERAKGNILERFSAQQFPDLHSELNLSSLELGDSALYFCASSVGSGNTIYFGEGSWLTVV.

The chain uses TRBV7-8 and TRBJ1-1; TRBD1 aligns across 8 bases. V trimming: 1 base; J trimming: 7 bases; junction bases outside the gene matches: 5. CDR3 size: 14 residues. CDR1 is SGHVS and CDR2 is FQNEAQ in the germline V gene. Here the CDR3 reads CASSLGQGAVEAFF. DNA of the CDR3: TGTGCCAGCAGCTTAGGGCAGGGGGCGGTTGAAGCTTTCTTT.

The chain employs TRBV27 and TRBJ2-2, with D perhaps given as TRBD1 or TRBD2 (6 bases each). CDR1 MNHEY and CDR2 SMNVEV come from the germline V gene (reference sequence). CDR3 length: 14 amino acids. V was pared by 10 bases and J by 1 base, with 13 bases between. The CDR3 sequence: CATRGAWNTGELFF. The CDR3, as DNA: TGTGCCACGAGGGGGGCCTGGAACACCGGGGAGCTGTTTTTT.